A single sample gave rise to the 15 T cell receptor beta chains below, sequenced in a study of T-cell memory formation after mild COVID-19. TCRdb re-analysed the 5' RACE reads in MiXCR, keeping a single row per CDR3 protein. The data show under 250,000 distinct CDR3 sequences, with more than 9% seen just once and approximately 3% held by the top ten. The sequencing sample was made of PBMCs or a T cell subset sorted from them (not recorded which). These receptors all come from a man aged 18 to 29 who had mild COVID-19 (a few samples of this study predate the infection). Cell type and time point are not known.

The V gene is TRBV12-3 or TRBV12-4, the J gene TRBJ2-2; 9 bases fit TRBD2. With 7 bases clipped from V and 3 bases from J, the junction kept 18 bases outside the gene matches. The CDR3 length is 19 residues. CDR3 DNA: TGTGCCAGCACCGCAAAGGGACTAGCTTTCGCAACGGACACCGGGGAGCTGTTTTTT. Its translation is CASTAKGLAFATDTGELFF.

V gene TRBV11-2 combines with J gene TRBJ1-4; TRBD1 matches at 9 bases. Germline CDR1 is SGHAT and CDR2 is FQNNGV. The CDR3 spans 15 residues. V dropped 5 bases and J dropped 6; count of bases not matched to a gene: 7. The CDR3: CASSDPGQGYEKLFF. CDR3 coding DNA: TGTGCCAGCAGCGATCCGGGACAGGGTTATGAAAAACTGTTTTTT.

This clonotype was recorded many times. The chain recombines TRBV4-2 with TRBJ2-2; 7 nucleotides agree with TRBD2. This CDR3 contains 13 residues. V lost 7 bases and J lost 6; bases outside the gene matches: 5. Germline CDR1 is LGHNA and CDR2 is YNFKEQ. The CDR3 sequence: CASTRSGSGELFF. CDR3 sequence (DNA): TGTGCCAGCACCCGTAGCGGGTCCGGGGAGCTGTTTTTT.

The gene calls are TRBV7-9 and TRBJ1-1; 7 nucleotides line up with TRBD1. The ends lost 5 bases at V and 4 bases at J; junction bases unmatched: 7. Germline CDR1 SEHNR, CDR2 FQNEAQ (reference sequence). The CDR3 runs 14 residues. The CDR3: CASSPTGMGTEAFF. CDR3 in DNA: TGTGCCAGCAGCCCGACAGGGATGGGCACTGAAGCTTTCTTT.

This clonotype has ten or more counts. V usage is TRBV9 and J usage is TRBJ2-1; D is ambiguous. With 1 base removed from V and 2 bases from J, the gap between germline ends came to 4 bases. Per the germline V gene, CDR1 is SGDLS and CDR2 is YYNGEE. The CDR3 has 13 residues. The CDR3 bases are TGTGCCAGCAGCGTACAAACCTACAATGAGCAGTTCTTC. It is translated as CASSVQTYNEQFF. Full variable domain (missing parts from reference TRBV9 and TRBJ2-1): DSGVTQTPKHLITATGQRVTLRCSPRSGDLSVYWYQQSLDQGLQFLIQYYNGEERAKGNILERFSAQQFPDLHSELNLSSLELGDSALYFCASSVQTYNEQFFGPGTRLTVL.

V gene TRBV10-1 combines with J gene TRBJ2-3; D tentatively fits TRBD1 or TRBD2 (5 bases each). The CDR3 is 17 amino acids. The V end lost 3 bases, the J end lost 5 bases, and 21 bases lay between the germline ends. In germline, CDR1 is WNHNN, CDR2 SYGVQD (reference sequence). The CDR3 nucleotides read TGCGCCAGCAGTGACATGGGACGCCCAAATCGGATAGATACGCAGTATTTT. Translation: CASSDMGRPNRIDTQYF.

This clonotype has a handful of counts. J is TRBJ1-2 and V is TRBV19, with D possibly matching TRBD1 (6 bases). This CDR3 contains 13 residues. V was cut by 7 bases and J by 1 base, with 10 bases left in between. The germline gives CDR1 LNHDA, CDR2 SQIVND (reference sequence). The CDR3 coding sequence is TGTGCCAGTAACAGGGACCTTAACTATGGCTACACCTTC. This sequence encodes CASNRDLNYGYTF. The whole variable domain, filled in from reference TRBV19 and TRBJ1-2, reads DGGITQSPKYLFRKEGQNVTLSCEQNLNHDAMYWYRQDPGQGLRLIYYSQIVNDFQKGDIAEGYSVSREKKESFPLTVTSAQKNPTAFYLCASNRDLNYGYTFGSGTRLTVV.

This clonotype was seen only a few times. This rearrangement joins TRBV20-1 to TRBJ2-3; weak D call: TRBD2 (6 bases). Trimming cost V 5 bases and J 1 base, with 10 bases left between them. Germline V gene sequence: CDR1 DFQATT, CDR2 SNEGSKA (reference sequence). This CDR3 region has 13 residues. CDR3 amino acids: CSAAAGGTDTQYF. Here the CDR3 DNA reads TGCAGTGCTGCAGCGGGCGGCACAGATACGCAGTATTTT.

This clonotype was counted between two and nine times. The chain couples TRBV5-1 to TRBJ2-1; D ambiguous. Looked up from germline, CDR1 is SGHRS and CDR2 is YFSETQ. V lost 0 bases and J 0 bases, leaving 10 bases between the germline ends. The CDR3 totals 16 residues. The CDR3 spells CASSLGSSSSYNEQFF. Written as DNA, the CDR3 is TGCGCCAGCAGCTTGGGATCCTCTTCCTCCTACAATGAGCAGTTCTTC.

This sequence joins TRBV5-5 and TRBJ2-7, with D unresolved. This CDR3 spans 14 amino acids. The germline V gene has CDR1 SGHKS and CDR2 YYEKEE (reference sequence). V lost 2 bases and J lost 2, with 11 bases in between. The CDR3 DNA sequence: TGTGCCAGCAGCTTCTCCAGGAGAACCTACGAGCAGTACTTC. Translation: CASSFSRRTYEQYF.

V and J are TRBV5-1 and TRBJ2-1, with TRBD1 matching 9 bases. The V and J ends lost 0 bases and 5 bases, in that order; junction bases with no gene match: 3. Germline CDR1 is SGHRS and CDR2 is YFSETQ. This CDR3 region has 15 residues. CDR3 region: CASSLEGQGDNEQFF. The CDR3 nucleotides are TGCGCCAGCAGCTTGGAGGGACAGGGTGACAATGAGCAGTTCTTC.

V and J are TRBV5-1 and TRBJ1-2; D perhaps matches TRBD1 (6 bases). In germline, CDR1 is SGHRS, CDR2 YFSETQ. CDR3 size: 14 residues. V lost 1 base and J 3 bases, leaving 10 bases between the germline ends. The CDR3 region is CASSLQAGDYGYTF. The DNA for the CDR3 is TGCGCCAGCAGCTTGCAGGCAGGGGACTATGGCTACACCTTC.

This chain joins TRBV4-3 and TRBJ2-6, with D possibly TRBD2 on 5 matching bases. The CDR3 sequence is 15 residues long. V was cut by 8 bases and J by 0 bases, with 11 bases left in between. Germline V lookup: CDR1 LGHNA, CDR2 YSLEER. CDR3 loop: CASQPGNSGANVLTF. The CDR3 DNA sequence: TGCGCCAGCCAGCCCGGGAACTCTGGGGCCAACGTCCTGACTTTC.

The table lists this clonotype with many counts. This chain joins TRBV5-1 and TRBJ2-5, with D perhaps TRBD1 (6 bases). V lost 2 bases and J lost 4, with 15 bases in between. This CDR3 contains 15 residues. Germline values: CDR1 SGHRS, CDR2 YFSETQ. DNA for the CDR3: TGCGCCAGCAGCTTCGCACAGGGTCAGAGAGAGACCCAGTACTTC. As protein: CASSFAQGQRETQYF.

This clonotype was observed a handful of times. The V and J genes are TRBV5-1 and TRBJ2-5; D may be TRBD2 (6 bases). The ends were cut back, 4 bases at V and 4 bases at J, with 23 bases in the middle. Germline V gene sequence: CDR1 SGHRS, CDR2 YFSETQ. The CDR3 runs 17 residues. The CDR3 nucleotides are TGCGCCAGCAGCCCAGCCCCCCCCGGGAGTAGTGGAGAGACCCAGTACTTC. This encodes CASSPAPPGSSGETQYF.